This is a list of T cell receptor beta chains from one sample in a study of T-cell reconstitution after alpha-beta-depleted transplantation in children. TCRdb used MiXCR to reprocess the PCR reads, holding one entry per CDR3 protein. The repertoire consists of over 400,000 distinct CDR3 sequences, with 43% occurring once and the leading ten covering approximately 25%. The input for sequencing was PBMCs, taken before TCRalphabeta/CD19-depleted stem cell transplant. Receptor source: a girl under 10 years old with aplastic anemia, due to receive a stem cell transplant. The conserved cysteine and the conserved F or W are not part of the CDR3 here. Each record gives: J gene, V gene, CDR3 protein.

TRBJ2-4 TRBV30 AWSVGTSPPKNIQY
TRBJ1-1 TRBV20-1 SAREPGTEAF
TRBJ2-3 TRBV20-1 SAIEQADTQY
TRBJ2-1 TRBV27 ASTNQGYVDEQF
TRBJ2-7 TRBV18 ASSPGQGSSGYTYEQY
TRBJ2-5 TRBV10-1 ARTWVTSGRQETQY
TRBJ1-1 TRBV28 ASRPGRLNTEAF
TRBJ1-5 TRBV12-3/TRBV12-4 ASSSQKGQPQH
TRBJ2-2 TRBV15 ATSRAGAGALF
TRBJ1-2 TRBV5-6 ASSLGQGGGYT
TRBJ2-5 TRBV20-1 SASHSGGASETQY
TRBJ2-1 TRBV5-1 ASSPPRMGSNEQF
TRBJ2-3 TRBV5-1 ASSLEGTGPDTQY
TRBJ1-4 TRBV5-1 ASSTETGVNEKLY
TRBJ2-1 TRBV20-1 SVSTGTREGNEQF
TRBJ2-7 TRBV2 ASQSGANYEQY
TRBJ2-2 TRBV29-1 SVGVYGELF
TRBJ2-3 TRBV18 ASSPALADTQY
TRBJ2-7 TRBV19 ASSIPERAYEQY
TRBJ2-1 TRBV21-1 ASSQKRDSQF
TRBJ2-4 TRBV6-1 ASSPAGGTGTSRNIQY
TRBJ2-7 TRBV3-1 ASSRRSGAYEQY
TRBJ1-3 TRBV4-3 ASSQGITGNTIY
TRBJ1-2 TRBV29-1 SVDRGVNYGYT
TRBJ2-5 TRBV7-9 ASSSVWETQY
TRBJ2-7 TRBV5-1 ASSQMGQSYEQY
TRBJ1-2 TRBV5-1 ASSLSSHGGYT
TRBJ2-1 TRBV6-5 ASSYGGTSSYNEQF
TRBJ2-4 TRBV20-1 SARLGASIQY
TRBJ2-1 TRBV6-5 ASSYVAVGSYNEQF
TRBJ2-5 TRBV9 ASSVGGNQETQY
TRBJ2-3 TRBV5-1 ASSPENPGTGGADTQY
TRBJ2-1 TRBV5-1 ASSSAGTSGSNEQF
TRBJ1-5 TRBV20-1 SAPGSSNQPQH
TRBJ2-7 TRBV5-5 ASSLTHSYEQY
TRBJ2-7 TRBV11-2 ASSLLAIGTEQY
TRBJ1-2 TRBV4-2 ASSQDLGPATNYGYT
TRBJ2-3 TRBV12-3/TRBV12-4 ASSLGTSGRALSVADTQY
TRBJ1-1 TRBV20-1 SANRASEAF
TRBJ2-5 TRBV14 ASSQKQFQETQY
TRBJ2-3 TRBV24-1 ATSDRKTSGSSTDTQY
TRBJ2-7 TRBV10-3 AISGGNTYEQY
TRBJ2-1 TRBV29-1 SVRTGGWDEQF
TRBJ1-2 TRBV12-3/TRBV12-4 ASSLSTDYGYT
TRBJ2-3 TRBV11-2 ASSSDLAGEISFTQY
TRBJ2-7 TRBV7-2 ASSPPGVPYEQY
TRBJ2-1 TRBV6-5 ASSYSRSNEQF
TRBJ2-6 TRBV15 ATSRGGQSGANVLT
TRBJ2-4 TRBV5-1 ASSLQLAGGFAKNIQY
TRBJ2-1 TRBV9 ASSSLDEQF
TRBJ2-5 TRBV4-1 ASSQQKGTRETQY
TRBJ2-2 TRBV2 ASRVAGGRTGELF
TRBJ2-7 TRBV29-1 SVVGSEQY
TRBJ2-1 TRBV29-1 SVAGQPSSYNEQF
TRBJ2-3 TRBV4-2 ASSPRGGAGDTQY
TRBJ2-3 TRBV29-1 SVRRPNHWTTGTDTQY
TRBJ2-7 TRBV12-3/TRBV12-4 ASSPSSPLGTYEQY
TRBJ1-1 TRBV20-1 SASGQGETRRVRTEAF
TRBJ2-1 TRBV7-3 ASTEGSGGLREQF
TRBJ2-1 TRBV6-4 ASSDSRTGADNEQF